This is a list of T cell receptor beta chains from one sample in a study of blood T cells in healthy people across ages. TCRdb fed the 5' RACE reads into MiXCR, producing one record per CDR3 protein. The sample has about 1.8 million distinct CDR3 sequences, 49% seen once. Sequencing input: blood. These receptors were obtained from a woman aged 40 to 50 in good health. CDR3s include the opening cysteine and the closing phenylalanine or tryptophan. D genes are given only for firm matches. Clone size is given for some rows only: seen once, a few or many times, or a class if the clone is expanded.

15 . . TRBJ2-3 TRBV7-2 TGTGCCAGCAGCTACCGCCCGGTACGCACAGATACGCAGTATTTT CASSYRPVRTDTQYF
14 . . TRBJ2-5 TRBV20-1 TGCAGTGCTAGGGGGGTACACGATTCCTACGAGCGGTACTTC CSARGVHDSYERYF
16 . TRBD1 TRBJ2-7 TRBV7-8 TGTGCCGGCAGCTTCACGGATCAGGGGACAGGGGGCGAGCAGTACTTC CAGSFTDQGTGGEQYF
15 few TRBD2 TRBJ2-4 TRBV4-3 TGCGCCAGCAGCCAAGTAGGCGGGGGGGTTGGGGAGCAGTACTTC CASSQVGGGVGEQYF
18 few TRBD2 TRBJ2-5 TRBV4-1 TGCGCCAGCAGCCAAGAGGATGCGAGCGGGGGGGTGGTAGAGACCCAGTACTTC CASSQEDASGGVVETQYF
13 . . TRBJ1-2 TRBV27 TGTGCCAGCAGGTCCAGGGGATACTATGGCTACACCTTC CASRSRGYYGYTF
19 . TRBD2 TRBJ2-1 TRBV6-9 TGTGCCAGCAGTCATGGGCTTTCGGAGCGGGGGGGCCTCTACAATGAGCAGTTCTTC CASSHGLSERGGLYNEQFF
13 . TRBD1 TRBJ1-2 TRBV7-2 TGTGCCAGCAGCCGGGACAGGGGTACTGGCTACACCTTC CASSRDRGTGYTF
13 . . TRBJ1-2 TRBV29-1 TGCAGCATCATGGGGGCAGCTAACTATGGCTACACCTTC CSIMGAANYGYTF
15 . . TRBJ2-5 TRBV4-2 TGTGCCAGCGGCCAGATCCCGGGGAGCGGCGAGACCCAGTACTTC CASGQIPGSGETQYF
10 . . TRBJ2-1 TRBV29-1 TGCAGCGTTGGCGGGTGTGAGCAGTTCTTC CSVGGCEQFF
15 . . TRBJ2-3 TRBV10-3 TGTGCCATCAGTGAGTCGGCAGCTAGCACAGATACGCAGTATTTT CAISESAASTDTQYF
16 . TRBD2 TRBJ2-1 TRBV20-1 TGCAGTGCCCATCCCCCCCGGGGGGGATCCTACAATGAGCAGTTCTTC CSAHPPRGGSYNEQFF
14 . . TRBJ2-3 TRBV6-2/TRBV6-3 TGTGCCAGCAGGAAAGGGGACATCACAGATACGCAGTATTTT CASRKGDITDTQYF
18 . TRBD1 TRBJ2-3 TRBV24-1 TGTGCCACCAGTGACCCCATGCCGACAGGGCAAAGCACAGATACGCAGTATTTT CATSDPMPTGQSTDTQYF
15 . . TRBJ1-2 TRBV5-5 TGTGCCAGCAGCTTGGAGGCAGGGGATTATCATGGCTACACCTTC CASSLEAGDYHGYTF
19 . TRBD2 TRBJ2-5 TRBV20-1 TGCAGTGCTAGAGGGAAAGGGACTAGCGGGGGGGCCGAAAACAATGAGCAGTACTTC CSARGKGTSGGAENNEQYF
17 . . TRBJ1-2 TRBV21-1 TGTGCCAGCAGCAAAGGACCGACAGGGGGAAAGACCTATGGCTACACCTTC CASSKGPTGGKTYGYTF
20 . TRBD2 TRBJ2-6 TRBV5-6 TGTGCCAGCAGCCTTAGGACTAGCGGCCCTGGTTCCTCTGGGGCCAACGTCCTGACTTTC CASSLRTSGPGSSGANVLTF
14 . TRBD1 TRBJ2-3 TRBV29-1 TGCAGCGTCCAGACAGGGCTTGGGACAGATACGCAGTATTTT CSVQTGLGTDTQYF
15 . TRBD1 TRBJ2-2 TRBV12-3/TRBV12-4 TGTGCCAGCAGTTTGGGACAGGGGGCGGCCGGGGAGCTGTTTTTT CASSLGQGAAGELFF
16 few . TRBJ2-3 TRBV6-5 TGTGCCAGCAGTTCCGCACATGGATATTTGGCAGATACGCAGTATTTT CASSSAHGYLADTQYF
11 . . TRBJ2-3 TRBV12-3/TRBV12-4 TGTGCCAGCGGAATTGTAGATACGCAGTATTTT CASGIVDTQYF
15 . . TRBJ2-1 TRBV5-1 TGCGCCAGCAGCTCCGGGACACTTCTCTACAATGAGCAGTTCTTC CASSSGTLLYNEQFF
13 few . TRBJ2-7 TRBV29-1 TGCAGCGTTGACAGACTAGACTCCTACGAGCAGTACTTC CSVDRLDSYEQYF
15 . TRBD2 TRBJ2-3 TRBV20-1 TGCAGTGCTAGAGTGAGGCGGGGGAGTACAGATACGCAGTATTTT CSARVRRGSTDTQYF
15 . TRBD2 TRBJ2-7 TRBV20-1 TGCAGTGCTAGAGATCCCGGGACTAGGAGGGACGAGCAGTACTTC CSARDPGTRRDEQYF
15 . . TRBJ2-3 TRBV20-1 TGCAGTGCTAGAGATCCCCGGGGGGCCACAGATACGCAGTATTTT CSARDPRGATDTQYF
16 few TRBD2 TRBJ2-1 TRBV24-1 TGTGCCACCAGTGACCCGTCTAGCGGGGTTTTCGATGAGCAGTTCTTC CATSDPSSGVFDEQFF
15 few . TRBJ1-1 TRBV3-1 TGTGCCAGCAGCCAAGGTCCAGGGGTTGACACTGAAGCTTTCTTT CASSQGPGVDTEAFF
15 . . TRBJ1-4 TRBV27 TGTGCCAGCAGAGCCGGACTGGCAACTAATGAAAAACTGTTTTTT CASRAGLATNEKLFF
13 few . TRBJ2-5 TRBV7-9 TGTGCCAGCGTCGTCTGGGGGGAAGAGACCCAGTACTTC CASVVWGEETQYF